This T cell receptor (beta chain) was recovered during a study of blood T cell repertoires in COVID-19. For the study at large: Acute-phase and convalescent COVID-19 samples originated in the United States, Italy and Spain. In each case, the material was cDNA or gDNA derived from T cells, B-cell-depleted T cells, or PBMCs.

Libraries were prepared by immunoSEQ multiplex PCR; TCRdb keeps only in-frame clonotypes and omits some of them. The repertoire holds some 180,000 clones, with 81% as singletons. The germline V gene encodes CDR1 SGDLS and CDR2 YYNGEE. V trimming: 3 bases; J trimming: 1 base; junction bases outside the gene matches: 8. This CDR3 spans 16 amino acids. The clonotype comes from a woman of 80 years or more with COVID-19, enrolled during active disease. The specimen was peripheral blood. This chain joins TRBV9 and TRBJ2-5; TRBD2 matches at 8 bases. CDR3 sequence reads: CASSAAFGLAQETQYF. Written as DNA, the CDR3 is TGTGCCAGCAGCGCCGCCTTCGGACTAGCCCAAGAGACCCAGTACTTC. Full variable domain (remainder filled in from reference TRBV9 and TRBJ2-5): DSGVTQTPKHLITATGQRVTLRCSPRSGDLSVYWYQQSLDQGLQFLIQYYNGEERAKGNILERFSAQQFPDLHSELNLSSLELGDSALYFCASSAAFGLAQETQYFGPGTRLLVL.